Sequencing of this T cell receptor (beta chain) was carried out in a study of neoadjuvant anti-PD-1 for oral cavity cancer. CDR1 and CDR2 from the germline V gene are MNHEY and SVGAGI. The CDR3 consists of 15 residues. V trimming: 6 bases; J trimming: 0 bases; junction bases outside the gene matches: 2. With regard to this clone: Antigen specificity is unknown.

These newly diagnosed stage II-IVA oral cavity squamous cell carcinoma patients had no prior systemic or radiation treatment. Analysis of PBMCs was direct, with no culture step. Most PBMC samples had 400 to 550 ng input DNA in six replicates. The protocol was immunoSEQ multiplex PCR, while the TCRdb copy is restricted to in-frame clones and leaves out a portion. The sample consists of 65,000 to 95,000 clones, 84% of them appearing once. General study results and limits: TCR analyses covered only a few patients per response group.

The chain couples TRBV6-5 to TRBJ2-1, with 10 bases that match TRBD2. The sequenced sample was PBMCs, obtained before nivolumab (anti-PD-1) treatment. The receptor was derived from a person between 35 and 79 years old with oral cavity squamous cell carcinoma. CDR3 nucleotides: TGTGCCAGCAGATTAGCGGGAGGCTCCTACAATGAGCAGTTCTTC. Protein: CASRLAGGSYNEQFF.